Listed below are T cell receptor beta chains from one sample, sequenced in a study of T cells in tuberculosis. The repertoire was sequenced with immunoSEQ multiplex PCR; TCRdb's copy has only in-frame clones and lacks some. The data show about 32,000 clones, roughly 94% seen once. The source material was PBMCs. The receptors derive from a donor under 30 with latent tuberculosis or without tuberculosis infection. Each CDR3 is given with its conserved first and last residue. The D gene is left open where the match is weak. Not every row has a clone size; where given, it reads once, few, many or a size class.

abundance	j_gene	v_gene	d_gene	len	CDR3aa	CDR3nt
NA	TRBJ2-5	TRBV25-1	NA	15	CASSPRGGMLETQYF	TGTGCCAGCAGTCCCCGCGGAGGGATGTTAGAGACCCAGTACTTC
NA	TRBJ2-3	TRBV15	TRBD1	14	CATSSGGTTFTQYF	TGTGCCACCAGCTCAGGGGGTACCACGTTTACGCAGTATTTT
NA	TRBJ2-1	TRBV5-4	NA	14	CASSPQQGYNEQFF	TGTGCCAGCAGCCCTCAACAGGGTTACAATGAGCAGTTCTTC
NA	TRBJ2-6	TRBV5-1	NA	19	CASSLVPRREAAGANVLTF	TGCGCCAGCAGCTTGGTCCCAAGGAGGGAAGCTGCTGGGGCCAACGTCCTGACTTTC
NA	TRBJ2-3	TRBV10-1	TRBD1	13	CASGQGGTDTQYF	TGCGCCAGCGGACAGGGAGGCACAGATACGCAGTATTTT
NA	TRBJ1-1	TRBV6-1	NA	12	CASSEIGGKAFF	TGTGCCAGCAGTGAAATCGGGGGTAAAGCTTTCTTT
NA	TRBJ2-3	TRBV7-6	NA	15	CASSRSRGRTDTQYF	TGTGCCAGCAGCCGCAGCAGGGGTAGGACAGATACGCAGTATTTT
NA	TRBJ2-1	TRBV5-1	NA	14	CASSLAGSHNEQFF	TGCGCCAGCAGCTTAGCGGGCTCACACAATGAGCAGTTCTTC
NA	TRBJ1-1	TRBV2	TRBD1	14	CASRTGTAQFEAFF	TGTGCCAGCAGGACCGGGACAGCACAATTTGAAGCTTTCTTT
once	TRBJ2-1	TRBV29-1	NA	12	CSAPDRHNEQFF	TGCAGCGCCCCGGACAGACACAATGAGCAGTTCTTC
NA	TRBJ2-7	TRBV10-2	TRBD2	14	CASRTSGSSYEQYF	TGCGCCAGCCGGACTAGCGGGAGCTCCTACGAGCAGTACTTC
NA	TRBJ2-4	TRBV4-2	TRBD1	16	CASSQATGAIKNIQYF	TGTGCCAGCAGCCAAGCTACAGGGGCTATCAAAAACATTCAGTACTTC
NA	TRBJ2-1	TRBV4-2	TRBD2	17	CASSRSSGRVSYNEQFF	TGTGCCAGCAGCCGCAGTAGCGGGAGGGTCTCCTACAATGAGCAGTTCTTC
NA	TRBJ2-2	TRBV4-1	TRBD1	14	CASSKQGKSGELFF	TGCGCCAGCAGCAAACAGGGGAAGTCCGGGGAGCTGTTTTTT
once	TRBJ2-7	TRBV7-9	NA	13	CASSPGSFYEQYF	TGTGCCAGCAGCCCGGGATCATTCTACGAGCAGTACTTC
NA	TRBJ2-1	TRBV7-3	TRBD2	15	CASSLSGTRLSEQFF	TGTGCCAGCAGCCTCTCCGGGACTAGACTATCGGAGCAGTTCTTC
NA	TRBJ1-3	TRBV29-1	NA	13	CSVAGSTGNTIYF	TGCAGCGTTGCGGGGTCCACTGGAAACACCATATATTTT
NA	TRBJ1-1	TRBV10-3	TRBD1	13	CAMRRQGAGEAFF	TGTGCCATGAGACGACAGGGGGCTGGAGAAGCTTTCTTT
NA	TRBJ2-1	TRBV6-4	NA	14	CASSDYLGGAEQFF	TGTGCCAGCAGTGACTATTTGGGAGGAGCCGAGCAGTTCTTC
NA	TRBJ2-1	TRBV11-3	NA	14	CASSLAAASSEQFF	TGTGCCAGCAGCTTAGCGGCGGCGTCCAGTGAGCAGTTCTTC
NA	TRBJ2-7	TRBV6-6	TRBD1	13	CASIPGQTYEQYF	TGTGCCAGCATCCCGGGACAGACCTACGAGCAGTACTTC
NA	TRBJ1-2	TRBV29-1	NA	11	CSVGTGIFYTF	TGCAGCGTTGGTACAGGTATTTTCTACACCTTC
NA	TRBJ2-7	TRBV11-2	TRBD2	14	CASSWVVRGAEQYF	TGTGCCAGCAGCTGGGTAGTGCGGGGGGCCGAGCAGTACTTC
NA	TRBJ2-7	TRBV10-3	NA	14	CAISEEDRYYEQYF	TGTGCCATCAGTGAGGAGGACAGATACTACGAGCAGTACTTC
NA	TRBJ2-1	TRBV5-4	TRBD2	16	CASSPTRGRAGREQFF	TGTGCCAGCAGCCCCACACGGGGGAGGGCCGGCAGGGAGCAGTTCTTC
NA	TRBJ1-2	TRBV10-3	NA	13	CAISERGDYGYTF	TGTGCCATCAGTGAACGGGGGGACTATGGCTACACCTTC
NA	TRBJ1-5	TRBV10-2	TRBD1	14	CATKKTGAGQPQHF	TGCGCCACCAAAAAGACAGGGGCGGGTCAGCCCCAGCATTTT
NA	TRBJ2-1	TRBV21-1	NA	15	CASPDWRRRNNEQFF	TGTGCCAGCCCCGATTGGCGGAGGAGAAACAATGAGCAGTTCTTC
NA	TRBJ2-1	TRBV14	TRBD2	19	CASSHLRRRGTSGYNEQFF	TGTGCCAGCAGCCATCTTCGTCGGCGTGGGACTAGCGGATACAATGAGCAGTTCTTC
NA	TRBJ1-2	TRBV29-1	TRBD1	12	CSDRTGAYGYTF	TGCAGCGATCGTACAGGGGCCTATGGCTACACCTTC
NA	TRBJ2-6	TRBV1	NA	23	CTSRSHGLCTKSGAQSRANVLTF	TGCACCAGCAGATCACACGGTTTGTGCACAAAGTCGGGTGCACAAAGTCGGGCCAACGTCCTGACTTTC
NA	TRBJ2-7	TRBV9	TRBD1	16	CASSDSAGTGSYEQYF	TGTGCCAGCAGCGATTCCGCCGGGACAGGGTCCTACGAGCAGTACTTC
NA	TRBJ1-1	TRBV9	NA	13	CASRRSEGAEAFF	TGTGCCAGCAGGAGATCGGAGGGCGCTGAAGCTTTCTTT
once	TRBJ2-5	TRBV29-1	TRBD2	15	CSVDSSGGWGETQYF	TGCAGCGTTGATTCCAGCGGGGGCTGGGGAGAGACCCAGTACTTC
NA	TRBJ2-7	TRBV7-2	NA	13	CASSLASVREQYF	TGTGCCAGCAGCTTAGCATCGGTCCGCGAGCAGTACTTC
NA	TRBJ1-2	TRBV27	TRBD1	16	CASSLSPGTGVYGYTF	TGTGCCAGCAGTTTAAGTCCCGGGACAGGGGTCTATGGCTACACCTTC
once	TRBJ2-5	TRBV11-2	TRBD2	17	CASSSTPKAGVGETQYF	TGTGCCAGCAGCTCGACCCCAAAAGCGGGAGTCGGAGAGACCCAGTACTTC
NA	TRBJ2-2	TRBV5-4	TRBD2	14	CASSFWGGTGELFF	TGTGCCAGCAGCTTCTGGGGGGGAACCGGGGAGCTGTTTTTT
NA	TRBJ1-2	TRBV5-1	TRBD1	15	CASSLATGANYGYTF	TGCGCCAGCAGCTTGGCAACAGGGGCCAACTATGGCTACACCTTC
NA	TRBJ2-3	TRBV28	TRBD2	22	CASSFLGHPALLAGRVTDTQYF	TGTGCCAGCAGTTTTCTCGGACACCCAGCCTTACTAGCGGGTAGAGTCACAGATACGCAGTATTTT
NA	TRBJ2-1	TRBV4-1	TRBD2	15	CASSQGAGEGNEQFF	TGCGCCAGCAGCCAAGGAGCGGGAGAAGGGAATGAGCAGTTCTTC
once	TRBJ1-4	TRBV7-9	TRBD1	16	CASRRGTGGTNEKLFF	TGTGCCAGCAGACGTGGGACAGGAGGTACTAATGAAAAACTGTTTTTT
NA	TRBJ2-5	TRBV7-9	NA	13	CASSLPFKETQYF	TGTGCCAGCAGCCTACCCTTTAAGGAGACCCAGTACTTC
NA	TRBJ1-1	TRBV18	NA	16	CASSPPTRNRNTEAFF	TGTGCCAGCTCACCACCGACTCGGAACCGGAACACTGAAGCTTTCTTT
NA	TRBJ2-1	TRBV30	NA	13	CAWSVRSLTEQFF	TGTGCCTGGAGTGTACGGAGTCTTACGGAGCAGTTCTTC
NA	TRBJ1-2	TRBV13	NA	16	CASSLGRVRRNYGYTF	TGTGCCAGCAGCTTAGGCCGGGTCAGGAGGAACTATGGCTACACCTTC